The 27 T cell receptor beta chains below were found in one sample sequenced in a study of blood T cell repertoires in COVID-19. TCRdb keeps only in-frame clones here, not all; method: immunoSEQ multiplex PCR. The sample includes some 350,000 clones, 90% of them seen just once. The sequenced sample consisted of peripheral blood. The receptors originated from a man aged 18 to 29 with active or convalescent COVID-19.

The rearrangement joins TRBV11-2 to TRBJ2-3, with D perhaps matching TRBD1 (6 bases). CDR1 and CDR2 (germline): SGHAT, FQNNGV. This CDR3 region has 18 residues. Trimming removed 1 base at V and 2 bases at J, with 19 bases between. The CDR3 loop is CASSLVPTGSGHTDTQYF. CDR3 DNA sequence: TGTGCCAGCAGCTTAGTGCCTACAGGGTCGGGGCACACAGATACGCAGTATTTT.

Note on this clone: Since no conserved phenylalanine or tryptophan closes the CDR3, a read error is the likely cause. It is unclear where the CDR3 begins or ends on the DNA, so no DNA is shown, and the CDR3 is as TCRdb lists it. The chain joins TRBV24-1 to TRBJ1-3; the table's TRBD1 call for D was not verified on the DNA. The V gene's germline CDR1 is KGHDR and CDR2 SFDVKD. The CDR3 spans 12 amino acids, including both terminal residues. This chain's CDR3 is CATSDFIEGEGL.

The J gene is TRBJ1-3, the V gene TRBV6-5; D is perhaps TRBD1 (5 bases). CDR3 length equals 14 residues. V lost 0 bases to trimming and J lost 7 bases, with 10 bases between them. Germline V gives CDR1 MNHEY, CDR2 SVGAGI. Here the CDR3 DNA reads TGTGCCAGCAGTTACTCGATCAAGGGGAACACCATATATTTT. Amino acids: CASSYSIKGNTIYF.

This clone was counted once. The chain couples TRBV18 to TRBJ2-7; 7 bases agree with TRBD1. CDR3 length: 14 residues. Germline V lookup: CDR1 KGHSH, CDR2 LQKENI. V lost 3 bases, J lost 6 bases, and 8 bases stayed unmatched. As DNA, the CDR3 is TGTGCCAGCTCACCTAGTCAGGGGGTTGGCGAGCAGTACTTC. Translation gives CASSPSQGVGEQYF.

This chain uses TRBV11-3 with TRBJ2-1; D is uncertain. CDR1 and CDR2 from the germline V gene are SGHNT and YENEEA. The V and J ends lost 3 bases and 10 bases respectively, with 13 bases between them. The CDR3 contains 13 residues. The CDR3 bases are TGTGCCAGCAGCTTGAACAGCTTGCACGAGCAGTTCTTC. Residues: CASSLNSLHEQFF.

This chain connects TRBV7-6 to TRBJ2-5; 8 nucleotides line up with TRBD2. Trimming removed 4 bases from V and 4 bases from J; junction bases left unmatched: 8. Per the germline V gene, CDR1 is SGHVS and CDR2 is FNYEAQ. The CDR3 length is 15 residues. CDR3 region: CASSSPSGGRETQYF. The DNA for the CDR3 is TGTGCCAGCAGCTCACCAAGCGGGGGCCGAGAGACCCAGTACTTC.

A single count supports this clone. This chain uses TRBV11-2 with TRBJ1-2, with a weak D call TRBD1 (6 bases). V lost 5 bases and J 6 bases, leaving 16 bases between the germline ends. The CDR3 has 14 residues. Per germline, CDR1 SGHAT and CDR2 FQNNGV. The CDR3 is CASSRVGRGNGYTF. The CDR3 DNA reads TGTGCCAGCAGCCGGGTGGGCAGGGGTAATGGCTACACCTTC.

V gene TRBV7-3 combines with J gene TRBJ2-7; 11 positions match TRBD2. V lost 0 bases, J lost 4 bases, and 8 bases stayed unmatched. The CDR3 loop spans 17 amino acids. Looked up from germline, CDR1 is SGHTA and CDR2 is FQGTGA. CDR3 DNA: TGTGCCAGCAGCTTAACCCCGCTACTAGCGGGGGATTACGAGCAGTACTTC. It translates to CASSLTPLLAGDYEQYF.

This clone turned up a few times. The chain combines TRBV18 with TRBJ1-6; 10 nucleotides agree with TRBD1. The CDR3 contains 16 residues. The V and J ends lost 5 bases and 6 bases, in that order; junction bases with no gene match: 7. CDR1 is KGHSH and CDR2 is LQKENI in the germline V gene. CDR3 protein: CASSEGTGVVNSPLHF. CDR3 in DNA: TGTGCCAGCTCAGAGGGGACAGGGGTGGTTAATTCACCCCTCCACTTT.

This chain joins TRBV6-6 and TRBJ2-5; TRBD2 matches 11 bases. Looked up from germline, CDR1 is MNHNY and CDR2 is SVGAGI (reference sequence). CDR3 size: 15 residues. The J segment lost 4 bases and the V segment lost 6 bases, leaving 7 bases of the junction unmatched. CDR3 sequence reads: CASRILAGGGETQYF. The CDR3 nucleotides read TGTGCCAGCAGGATCCTAGCGGGAGGAGGAGAGACCCAGTACTTC.

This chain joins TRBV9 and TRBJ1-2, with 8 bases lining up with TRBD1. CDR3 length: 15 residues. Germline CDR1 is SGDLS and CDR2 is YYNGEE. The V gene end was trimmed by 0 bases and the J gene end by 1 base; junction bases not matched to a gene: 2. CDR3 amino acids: CASSVGTGGNYGYTF. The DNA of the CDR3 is TGTGCCAGCAGCGTAGGAACAGGGGGTAACTATGGCTACACCTTC.

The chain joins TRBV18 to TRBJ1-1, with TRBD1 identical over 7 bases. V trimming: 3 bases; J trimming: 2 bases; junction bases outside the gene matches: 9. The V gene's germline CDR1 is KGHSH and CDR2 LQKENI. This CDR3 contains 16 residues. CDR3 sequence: CASSPFRDSPNTEAFF. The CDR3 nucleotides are TGTGCCAGCTCACCCTTCAGGGACAGTCCTAACACTGAAGCTTTCTTT.

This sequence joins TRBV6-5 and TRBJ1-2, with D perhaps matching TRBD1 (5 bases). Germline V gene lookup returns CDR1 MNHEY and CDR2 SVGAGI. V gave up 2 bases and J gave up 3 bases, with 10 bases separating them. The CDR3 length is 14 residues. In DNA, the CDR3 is TGTGCCAGCAGTTACAGGGAGGGGTACTATGGCTACACCTTC. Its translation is CASSYREGYYGYTF.

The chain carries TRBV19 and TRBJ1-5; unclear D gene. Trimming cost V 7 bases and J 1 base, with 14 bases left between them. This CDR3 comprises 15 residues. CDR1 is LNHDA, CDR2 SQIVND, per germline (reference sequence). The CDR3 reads CASIGLHLSNQPQHF. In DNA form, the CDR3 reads TGTGCCAGTATTGGACTCCACCTAAGCAATCAGCCCCAGCATTTT. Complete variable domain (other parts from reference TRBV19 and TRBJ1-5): DGGITQSPKYLFRKEGQNVTLSCEQNLNHDAMYWYRQDPGQGLRLIYYSQIVNDFQKGDIAEGYSVSREKKESFPLTVTSAQKNPTAFYLCASIGLHLSNQPQHFGDGTRLSIL.

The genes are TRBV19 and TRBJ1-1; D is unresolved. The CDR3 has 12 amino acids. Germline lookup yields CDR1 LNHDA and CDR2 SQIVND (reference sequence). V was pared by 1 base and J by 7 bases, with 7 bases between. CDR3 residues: CASSIAQVEAFF. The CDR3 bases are TGTGCCAGTAGTATAGCGCAGGTTGAAGCTTTCTTT.

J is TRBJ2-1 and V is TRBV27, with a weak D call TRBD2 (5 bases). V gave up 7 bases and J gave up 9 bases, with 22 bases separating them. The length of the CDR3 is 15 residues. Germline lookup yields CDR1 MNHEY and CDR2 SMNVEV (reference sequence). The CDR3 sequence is CASTPALVAFGEQFF. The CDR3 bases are TGTGCCAGCACCCCGGCACTAGTTGCTTTCGGTGAGCAGTTCTTC.

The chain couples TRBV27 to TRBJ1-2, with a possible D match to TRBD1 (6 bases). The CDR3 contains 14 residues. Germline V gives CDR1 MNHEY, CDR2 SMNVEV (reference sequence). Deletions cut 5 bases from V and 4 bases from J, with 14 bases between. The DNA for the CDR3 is TGTGCCAGCAGTCCCGGGGGGGGCTCCTATGGCTACACCTTC. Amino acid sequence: CASSPGGGSYGYTF.

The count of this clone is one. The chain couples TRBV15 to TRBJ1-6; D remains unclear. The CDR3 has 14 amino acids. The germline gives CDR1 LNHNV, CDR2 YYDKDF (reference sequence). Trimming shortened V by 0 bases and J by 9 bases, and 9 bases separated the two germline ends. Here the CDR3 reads CATSRDPSGSPLHF. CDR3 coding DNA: TGTGCCACCAGCAGAGATCCCTCGGGTTCACCCCTCCACTTT.

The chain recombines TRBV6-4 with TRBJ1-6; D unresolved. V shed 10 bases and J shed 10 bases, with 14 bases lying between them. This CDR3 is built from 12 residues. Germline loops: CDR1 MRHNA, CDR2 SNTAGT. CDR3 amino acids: CATVTRGSPLHF. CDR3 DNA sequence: TGTGCCACCGTAACCCGAGGGTCACCCCTCCACTTT.

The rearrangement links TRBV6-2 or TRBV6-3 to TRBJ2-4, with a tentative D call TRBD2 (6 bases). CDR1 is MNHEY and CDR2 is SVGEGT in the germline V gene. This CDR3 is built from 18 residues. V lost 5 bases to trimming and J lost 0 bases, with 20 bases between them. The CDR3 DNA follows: TGTGCCAGCAGTCATACGGAGGGGCAAGGGCTAGCCAAAAACATTCAGTACTTC. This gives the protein CASSHTEGQGLAKNIQYF.

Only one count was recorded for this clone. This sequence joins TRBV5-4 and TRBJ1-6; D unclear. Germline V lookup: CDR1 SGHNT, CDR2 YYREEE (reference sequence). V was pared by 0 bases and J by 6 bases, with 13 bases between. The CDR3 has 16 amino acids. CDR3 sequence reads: CASSLGQRIRNSPLHF. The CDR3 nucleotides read TGTGCCAGCAGCTTGGGTCAGAGGATACGTAATTCACCCCTCCACTTT.

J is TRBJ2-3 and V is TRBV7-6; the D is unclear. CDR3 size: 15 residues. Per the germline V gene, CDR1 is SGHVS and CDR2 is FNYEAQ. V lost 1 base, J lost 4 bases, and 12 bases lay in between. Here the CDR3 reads CASSLGAGTPDTQYF. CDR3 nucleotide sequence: TGTGCCAGCAGCTTAGGGGCAGGAACCCCAGATACGCAGTATTTT.

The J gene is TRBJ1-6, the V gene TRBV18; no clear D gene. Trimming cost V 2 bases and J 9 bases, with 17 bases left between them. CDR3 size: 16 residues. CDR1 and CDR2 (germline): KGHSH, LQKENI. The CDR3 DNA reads TGTGCCAGCTCACCATATCTCGGTTCAGCTAGTTCACCCCTCCACTTT. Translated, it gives CASSPYLGSASSPLHF.

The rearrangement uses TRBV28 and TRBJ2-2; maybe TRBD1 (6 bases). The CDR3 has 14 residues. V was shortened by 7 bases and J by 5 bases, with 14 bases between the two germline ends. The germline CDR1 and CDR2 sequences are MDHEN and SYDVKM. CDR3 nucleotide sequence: TGTGCCAGCAATAGTAGGGGGAGTACCGGGGAGCTGTTTTTT. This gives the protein CASNSRGSTGELFF.

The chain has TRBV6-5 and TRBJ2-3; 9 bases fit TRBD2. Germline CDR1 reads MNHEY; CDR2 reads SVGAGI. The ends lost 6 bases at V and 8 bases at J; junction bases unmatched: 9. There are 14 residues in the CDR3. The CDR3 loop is CASRPVAGVSTQYF. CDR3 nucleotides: TGTGCCAGCAGGCCCGTAGCGGGAGTTAGTACGCAGTATTTT.

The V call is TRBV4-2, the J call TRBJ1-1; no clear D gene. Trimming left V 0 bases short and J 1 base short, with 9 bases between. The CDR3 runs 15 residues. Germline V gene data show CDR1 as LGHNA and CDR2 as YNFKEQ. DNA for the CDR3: TGTGCCAGCAGCCAAGAGCCAGGAGGGAACACTGAAGCTTTCTTT. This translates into CASSQEPGGNTEAFF.

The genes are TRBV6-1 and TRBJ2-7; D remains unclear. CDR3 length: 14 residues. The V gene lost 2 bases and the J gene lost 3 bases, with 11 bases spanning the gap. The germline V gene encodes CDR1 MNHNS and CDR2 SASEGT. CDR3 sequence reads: CASSEFHQDYEQYF. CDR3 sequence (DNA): TGTGCCAGCAGTGAATTTCATCAGGACTACGAGCAGTACTTC.